A selection of T cell receptor beta chains follows, all from one sample in a study of CD8 T cells in Susac syndrome. TCRdb used MiXCR to reprocess the immunoSEQ multiplex PCR reads, holding one entry per CDR3 protein. The sample carries about 180,000 distinct CDR3 sequences, about 96% recorded once. Input material: CD4+ T cells from PBMCs. The receptors stem from a human donor with Susac syndrome. Each CDR3 is given with its conserved first and last residue. Each record gives: V gene, J gene, D gene, clone size, CDR3 protein, CDR3 DNA. The D gene is left open where the match is weak. Where a row states a size, it is once, few, many or the class of an expanded clone; other rows omit it.

TRBV7-2,TRBJ1-5,NA,NA,CASSLIGPSSNQPQHF,TGTGCCAGCAGCTTAATAGGACCTTCAAGCAATCAGCCCCAGCATTTT
TRBV29-1,TRBJ2-3,TRBD2,NA,CSVDYLPETSGGSTDTQYF,TGCAGCGTTGATTACCTTCCCGAAACTAGCGGGGGGTCTACAGATACGCAGTATTTT
TRBV30,TRBJ2-7,NA,NA,CAWSVRGEGEQYF,TGTGCCTGGAGTGTACGCGGAGAGGGGGAGCAGTACTTC
TRBV28,TRBJ1-1,NA,NA,CASSFRVTEAFF,TGTGCCAGCAGTTTTCGGGTCACTGAAGCTTTCTTT
TRBV9,TRBJ1-6,NA,NA,CASSVKSGGGNSPLHF,TGTGCCAGCAGCGTCAAAAGCGGCGGAGGGAATTCACCCCTCCACTTT
TRBV15,TRBJ2-3,NA,NA,CATSPRTWGRTDTQYF,TGTGCCACCAGCCCGCGAACTTGGGGCCGCACAGATACGCAGTATTTT
TRBV25-1,TRBJ1-1,NA,NA,CASRGVANTEAFF,TGTGCCAGCAGAGGTGTGGCGAACACTGAAGCTTTCTTT
TRBV7-2,TRBJ1-2,NA,NA,CASSLDPVWGYTF,TGTGCCAGCAGCCTGGACCCAGTGTGGGGCTACACCTTC
TRBV29-1,TRBJ2-6,TRBD1,once,CSARQGGTSGANVLTF,TGCAGCGCCCGACAGGGGGGAACCTCTGGGGCCAACGTCCTGACTTTC
TRBV30,TRBJ1-5,NA,NA,CAWSDDSRGNQPQHF,TGTGCCTGGAGTGACGACTCTAGGGGCAATCAGCCCCAGCATTTT
TRBV20-1,TRBJ2-5,NA,NA,CSARAGFERETQYF,TGCAGTGCTAGAGCTGGCTTTGAACGGGAGACCCAGTACTTC
TRBV7-8,TRBJ1-5,NA,NA,CASSVTRRAEGRNQPQHF,TGTGCCAGCAGCGTTACGAGACGGGCGGAGGGGAGGAATCAGCCCCAGCATTTT
TRBV5-6,TRBJ1-5,TRBD1,NA,CASSRGQGTQPQHF,TGTGCCAGCAGCAGAGGACAGGGCACTCAGCCCCAGCATTTT
TRBV6-2/TRBV6-3,TRBJ2-5,TRBD2,NA,CASSYGIAGEETQYF,TGTGCCAGCAGTTACGGGATAGCGGGAGAAGAGACCCAGTACTTC
TRBV20-1,TRBJ1-1,NA,NA,CSASRQANTEAFF,TGCAGTGCTAGTCGTCAGGCGAACACTGAAGCTTTCTTT
TRBV29-1,TRBJ2-1,NA,once,CSPFSRDNEQFF,TGCAGCCCGTTCAGTAGGGACAATGAGCAGTTCTTC
TRBV7-9,TRBJ2-1,NA,once,CASSPYTPDGYEQFF,TGTGCCAGCAGCCCCTATACGCCGGACGGGTATGAGCAGTTCTTC
TRBV4-3,TRBJ2-7,NA,NA,CASSQDERVPGEQYF,TGCGCCAGCAGCCAAGACGAGCGGGTTCCTGGGGAGCAGTACTTC
TRBV7-3,TRBJ2-2,NA,NA,CASSLRWTANTGELFF,TGTGCCAGCAGCTTAAGGTGGACAGCGAACACCGGGGAGCTGTTTTTT
TRBV20-1,TRBJ2-2,TRBD2,NA,CSARLLAANTGELFF,TGCAGTGCTAGATTACTAGCGGCGAACACCGGGGAGCTGTTTTTT
TRBV11-2,TRBJ2-7,NA,NA,CASSFEEGIGEQYF,TGTGCCAGCAGCTTTGAGGAGGGGATCGGGGAGCAGTACTTC
TRBV4-2,TRBJ2-1,NA,NA,CASSQDGARLSYNEQFF,TGTGCCAGCAGCCAAGACGGGGCGAGACTTTCTTACAATGAGCAGTTCTTC
TRBV29-1,TRBJ1-1,NA,NA,CSVGVGISTEAFF,TGCAGCGTTGGGGTGGGGATCAGCACTGAAGCTTTCTTT
TRBV18,TRBJ1-2,NA,NA,CASTIDRSYGYTF,TGTGCCAGCACCATAGACCGATCCTATGGCTACACCTTC
TRBV6-5,TRBJ2-5,NA,NA,CASSPRGAETQYF,TGTGCCAGCAGCCCGAGAGGGGCCGAGACCCAGTACTTC
TRBV7-9,TRBJ2-1,NA,NA,CASSLAGGTYNEQFF,TGTGCCAGCAGCTTAGCAGGGGGGACCTACAATGAGCAGTTCTTC
TRBV20-1,TRBJ2-1,TRBD2,NA,CSARDWREAGNEQFF,TGCAGTGCTAGAGACTGGCGGGAGGCCGGGAATGAGCAGTTCTTC
TRBV18,TRBJ1-1,NA,NA,CASSRGLNTEAFF,TGTGCCAGCTCGCGCGGACTGAACACTGAAGCTTTCTTT
TRBV6-2/TRBV6-3,TRBJ1-1,NA,NA,CASSPGGGAEAFF,TGTGCCAGCAGCCCTGGGGGAGGTGCTGAAGCTTTCTTT
TRBV18,TRBJ1-5,NA,few,CASSPGGDQPQHF,TGTGCCAGCTCACCAGGGGGGGATCAGCCCCAGCATTTT
TRBV9,TRBJ2-2,NA,NA,CASSVVLQNTGELFF,TGTGCCAGCAGCGTAGTTTTACAGAACACCGGGGAGCTGTTTTTT
TRBV6-2/TRBV6-3,TRBJ2-1,TRBD2,NA,CASTATGTSTNEQFF,TGTGCCAGCACCGCTACCGGGACTAGCACCAATGAGCAGTTCTTC
TRBV28,TRBJ2-7,NA,NA,CASSSAGGDNEQYF,TGTGCCAGCAGTTCAGCGGGTGGGGATAACGAGCAGTACTTC
TRBV20-1,TRBJ2-1,TRBD2,once,CSASFSRTGTRNEQFF,TGCAGTGCTAGTTTTTCCCGGACCGGGACTAGAAATGAGCAGTTCTTC
TRBV2,TRBJ2-5,TRBD2,NA,CASSEVASGSLIQYF,TGTGCCAGCAGTGAAGTCGCTAGCGGGAGTCTTATCCAGTACTTC
TRBV4-1,TRBJ1-6,NA,NA,CASSPEAALSFSKVLHF,TGCGCCAGCAGCCCTGAGGCCGCTCTCTCTTTTTCGAAGGTCCTCCACTTT
TRBV25-1,TRBJ1-6,NA,NA,CASSGSGYNSPLHF,TGTGCCAGCAGTGGTTCGGGTTATAATTCACCCCTCCACTTT
TRBV30,TRBJ1-4,NA,NA,CAWSYLTGREKLFF,TGTGCCTGGAGTTATCTCACTGGGAGGGAAAAACTGTTTTTT
TRBV27,TRBJ2-1,TRBD1,NA,CASSLGQGAGRTNEQFF,TGTGCCAGCAGTTTGGGACAGGGAGCGGGAAGAACCAATGAGCAGTTCTTC
TRBV6-1,TRBJ1-4,NA,NA,CASTRFSQGNGNEKLFF,TGTGCCAGCACCAGATTTAGCCAGGGCAACGGTAATGAAAAACTGTTTTTT
TRBV30,TRBJ2-3,TRBD2,NA,CALLAKGSTDTQYF,TGTGCCTTACTAGCGAAGGGAAGCACAGATACGCAGTATTTT
TRBV4-2,TRBJ1-4,TRBD1,once,CASSPQGAGGDEKLFF,TGTGCCAGCAGCCCCCAGGGCGCAGGGGGGGATGAAAAACTGTTTTTT
TRBV20-1,TRBJ2-5,NA,NA,CSANPGQETQYF,TGCAGTGCTAACCCAGGGCAAGAGACCCAGTACTTC
TRBV12-3/TRBV12-4,TRBJ1-2,TRBD1,NA,CASSRRQGTSGYTF,TGTGCCAGCAGCCGCAGACAGGGGACGAGTGGCTACACCTTC
TRBV28,TRBJ2-7,NA,NA,CASSGGLGEQYF,TGTGCCAGCAGTGGGGGATTGGGGGAGCAGTACTTC
TRBV29-1,TRBJ2-2,NA,NA,CSVGAGELFF,TGCAGCGTTGGCGCCGGGGAGCTGTTTTTT
TRBV20-1,TRBJ2-5,NA,NA,CSASVGGPSWETQYF,TGCAGTGCTTCTGTGGGGGGGCCCTCATGGGAGACCCAGTACTTC
TRBV2,TRBJ1-5,NA,NA,CASSAHGDQPQHF,TGTGCCAGCAGTGCCCATGGGGATCAGCCCCAGCATTTT
TRBV12-3/TRBV12-4,TRBJ2-3,NA,NA,CASSPYPGPTDTQYF,TGTGCCAGCAGTCCCTACCCCGGGCCCACAGATACGCAGTATTTT
TRBV3-1,TRBJ1-2,NA,once,CASSQYRQYGYTF,TGTGCCAGCAGCCAATATAGGCAGTATGGCTACACCTTC
TRBV7-2,TRBJ2-1,NA,NA,CASSLAISYNEQFF,TGTGCCAGCAGCTTAGCCATCTCCTACAATGAGCAGTTCTTC
TRBV5-4,TRBJ2-7,NA,NA,CASRYRDKDEQYF,TGTGCCAGCAGATACCGGGACAAGGACGAGCAGTACTTC
TRBV4-3,TRBJ2-5,NA,NA,CASSQAAGQETQYF,TGCGCCAGCAGCCAGGCGGCAGGGCAAGAGACCCAGTACTTC
TRBV6-1,TRBJ1-1,NA,few,CASRPPHLNTEAFF,TGTGCCAGCAGACCTCCACACCTGAACACTGAAGCTTTCTTT
TRBV3-1,TRBJ2-1,TRBD2,NA,CASSQSAGGPDEQFF,TGTGCCAGCAGCCAAAGTGCGGGGGGGCCCGATGAGCAGTTCTTC